Listed below are T cell receptor beta chains from one sample, sequenced in a study of blood T cell repertoires in COVID-19. Produced via immunoSEQ multiplex PCR; TCRdb's table is partial and in-frame only. The data contain 410,000 or so clones, roughly 90% of them singletons. Sequences were obtained from peripheral blood. The receptor source for this set is a woman aged 25 to 39 with active or convalescent COVID-19. Each CDR3 is given with its conserved first and last residue. The D gene is left open where the match is weak. Not all rows give a size; the values are once, few, many and, for expanded clones, a class.

CASSVIGQGAAEAFF,TGTGCCAGCAGTGTAATTGGGCAGGGCGCCGCTGAAGCTTTCTTT,NA,TRBV9,NA,15,TRBJ1-1
CASSLVREGASNYGYTF,TGTGCCAGCAGCTTAGTGCGGGAAGGGGCGTCTAACTATGGCTACACCTTC,NA,TRBV13,NA,17,TRBJ1-2
CASSPPTGGADSGNTIYF,TGTGCCAGCTCACCTCCGACAGGGGGCGCCGACTCTGGAAACACCATATATTTT,TRBD1,TRBV18,few,18,TRBJ1-3
CASSSLTSNNEQFF,TGTGCCAGCAGCTCCCTGACTAGCAACAATGAGCAGTTCTTC,TRBD2,TRBV7-8,NA,14,TRBJ2-1
CASSSSSGEYNEQFF,TGTGCCAGCAGCTCCTCTAGCGGGGAATACAATGAGCAGTTCTTC,TRBD2,TRBV7-6,NA,15,TRBJ2-1
CSVVEAGGSYNEQFF,TGCAGCGTTGTGGAGGCGGGGGGCTCCTACAATGAGCAGTTCTTC,TRBD2,TRBV29-1,NA,15,TRBJ2-1
CASSLRGLETQYF,TGTGCCAGCAGTTTGCGAGGGCTCGAGACCCAGTACTTC,NA,TRBV27,NA,13,TRBJ2-5
CAITRDSRTYEQYF,TGTGCCATTACCCGGGACAGCCGAACCTACGAGCAGTACTTC,TRBD1,TRBV5-3,NA,14,TRBJ2-7
CASSHLGRVAAPNEQFF,TGCGCCAGCAGCCACTTAGGGAGGGTAGCGGCCCCAAATGAGCAGTTCTTC,TRBD2,TRBV4-1,NA,17,TRBJ2-1
CASNPQKGQTTYEQYF,TGTGCCAGCAACCCCCAGAAAGGACAGACAACTTACGAGCAGTACTTC,NA,TRBV6-4,NA,16,TRBJ2-7
CASQAGTVTYEQYF,TGTGCCAGTCAGGCCGGGACAGTTACCTACGAGCAGTACTTC,TRBD1,TRBV14,NA,14,TRBJ2-7
CASSETENTEAFF,TGTGCCAGCAGTGAAACAGAGAACACTGAAGCTTTCTTT,NA,TRBV6-4,once,13,TRBJ1-1
CASSQGPLTEAFF,TGCGCCAGCAGCCAAGGGCCGCTCACTGAAGCTTTCTTT,NA,TRBV4-1,NA,13,TRBJ1-1
CASSPQGARTGELFF,TGTGCCAGCTCACCCCAGGGGGCGCGAACCGGGGAGCTGTTTTTT,TRBD1,TRBV18,NA,15,TRBJ2-2
CASSGLLAGVEEQFF,TGCGCCAGCAGTGGTCTACTAGCGGGAGTCGAAGAGCAGTTCTTC,TRBD2,TRBV10-1,NA,15,TRBJ2-1
CASSIERVTEAFF,TGTGCCAGTAGTATCGAGAGGGTCACTGAAGCTTTCTTT,NA,TRBV19,NA,13,TRBJ1-1
CSASHTGTGGRSNQPQHF,TGCAGTGCTAGTCATACCGGGACAGGGGGCCGCAGCAATCAGCCCCAGCATTTT,TRBD1,TRBV20-1,once,18,TRBJ1-5
CASSLGFGQGDYEQYF,TGCGCCAGCAGCTTGGGCTTCGGACAGGGAGACTACGAGCAGTACTTC,TRBD1,TRBV5-1,NA,16,TRBJ2-7
CASSPGTGVNEQYF,TGCGCCAGCAGCCCCGGCACAGGGGTGAACGAGCAGTACTTC,TRBD1,TRBV4-1,NA,14,TRBJ2-7
CASSEESGLALYEQYF,TGTGCCAGCAGTGAAGAGTCCGGACTAGCGCTCTACGAGCAGTACTTC,TRBD2,TRBV6-1,NA,16,TRBJ2-7
CASSVGTEETQYF,TGTGCCAGCAGCGTAGGGACAGAAGAGACCCAGTACTTC,NA,TRBV9,few,13,TRBJ2-5
CASSRTGVMGANVLTF,TGTGCCAGCAGTAGGACAGGGGTTATGGGGGCCAACGTCCTGACTTTC,TRBD1,TRBV27,NA,16,TRBJ2-6
CASIPYRGLNTEAFF,TGTGCCAGTATTCCGTACAGGGGGCTGAACACTGAAGCTTTCTTT,TRBD1,TRBV19,NA,15,TRBJ1-1